This TCR beta chain is drawn from a study of T cell clones after liver transplantation. In germline, CDR1 is SGHRS, CDR2 YFSETQ. V lost 4 bases, J lost 8 bases, and 12 bases stayed unmatched. The CDR3 length is 15 residues. Study observations and caveats: Rather than being deleted, graft donor-reactive T cells may have moved into the graft.

A remark on this clone: Its antigen remains unknown.

Here immunoSEQ multiplex PCR was the method, and the copy in TCRdb shows in-frame clones only, minus some. This table holds some 75,000 clones, roughly 80% found once. The sample was CD4+ T cells from blood, taken before liver transplant. The TCR comes from a human donor who received a liver transplant. The V call is TRBV5-1, the J call TRBJ1-2, with TRBD1 matching over 9 bases. The DNA for the CDR3 is TGCGCCAGCAGCCCCCTACAGGGGGCTTCGGGGGGCTACACCTTC. It translates to CASSPLQGASGGYTF.